The present T cell receptor beta chain was sequenced within a study of T cell responses to AZD1222 COVID-19 vaccine. Whole-study findings and limits: Across the whole spike, CD4 TCRs peaked at regions 160-218 and 743-854.

Notes on this clone: Its antigen is still unknown.

Assay: immunoSEQ multiplex PCR; the TCRdb copy retains only in-frame clones and omits some. The top ten clones hold roughly 5% of a sample with about 70,000 clones, around 89% of them seen once. V lost 2 bases and J lost 0; bases outside the gene matches: 7. CDR1 LNHNV and CDR2 YYDKDF come from the germline V gene (reference sequence). The CDR3 consists of 19 residues. The chain uses TRBV15 and TRBJ1-4; 12 bases fit TRBD1. The clonotype comes from an adult who received the MenACWY meningococcal vaccine as a control. The sequencing used peripheral blood, collected 28 days after the second dose of the MenACWY control vaccine. The CDR3 loop reads CATSRWDRGLVATNEKLFF. Written as DNA, the CDR3 is TGTGCCACCAGCAGATGGGACAGGGGGCTGGTGGCAACTAATGAAAAACTGTTTTTT.